The entry below describes one T cell receptor beta chain. Alongside a J-beta primer mix, a sample-barcoded 5' primer served in a second PCR lasting about 7 to 11 cycles. TCRdb independently ran MiXCR on the 5' RACE reads; one entry per CDR3 protein. The data contain over a million distinct CDR3 sequences, around 42% of them singletons. This entry is derived from a study of blood T cells in healthy people across ages. Looked up from germline, CDR1 is WNHNN and CDR2 is SYGVQD (reference sequence). The CDR3 is 15 amino acids. J gave up 2 bases and V 1 base, and 2 bases lay outside the gene matches. Sequenced: blood. The chain has TRBV10-1 and TRBJ2-7; 10 bases match TRBD2. The TCR comes from a woman between 18 and 29 years old in good health. CDR3 residues: CASSEFGLAAYEQYF. CDR3 DNA: TGCGCCAGCAGTGAGTTCGGACTAGCGGCCTACGAGCAGTACTTC.